The T cell receptor beta chain described here comes from a study of regulatory T cells in long-lasting Graves disease. Study findings and constraints: Persistent patients shared more public clonotypes (2,741) than newly diagnosed patients (over 900).

With regard to this clonotype: The target antigen is unknown.

Time point here: newly diagnosed GD, antithyroid drugs for less than 3 months. PBMC RNA was the source of the TCR library. Arm-PCR of CDR3 regions and iRepertoire HTBI primers were used to build TCR beta libraries. TCRdb reprocessed the multiplex PCR reads with MiXCR, giving one entry per CDR3 protein. Of 350,000 to 500,000 distinct CDR3 sequences in the sample, 15% to 20% were seen once. This sample also appeared in a second study, on T cells in Graves' hyperthyroidism and ophthalmopathy. Turning to that study: The study enrolled patients aged 18 to 65 with newly diagnosed hyperthyroidism of under 2 months' duration. Investigators excluded patients with uncontrolled infection, other autoimmune disease, pregnancy or lactation.

Sequenced material: peripheral blood mononuclear cells (PBMCs), taken at new diagnosis, from a patient treated with antithyroid drugs. This receptor was obtained from a woman under 40 with Graves disease.

The CDR3 loop reads CSVEMSSNEKLFF. The CDR3 DNA sequence: TGCAGCGTTGAAATGAGTTCTAATGAAAAACTGTTTTTT. The V gene is TRBV29-1, the J gene TRBJ1-4, with D hard to call. The CDR3 spans 13 residues. Trimming took 2 bases from V and 3 from J, leaving 7 bases between them. CDR1 is SQVTM and CDR2 is ANQGSEA in the germline V gene. The full variable domain, in which reference TRBV29-1 and TRBJ1-4 provide the parts outside the CDR3, is SAVISQKPSRDICQRGTSLTIQCQVDSQVTMMFWYRQQPGQSLTLIATANQGSEATYESGFVIDKFPISRPNLTFSTLTVSNMSPEDSSIYLCSVEMSSNEKLFFGSGTQLSVL.